This section outlines one TCR beta chain sequence together with its context. The antigen is unknown. The table came from immunoSEQ multiplex PCR; TCRdb's copy has only in-frame clones and leaves some out. The sample records 50,000 to 65,000 clones, more than 75% being singletons. Samples were taken at baseline and on day 1 of cycles 4 and 7. In germline, CDR1 is PRHDT, CDR2 FYEKMQ (reference sequence). The CDR3 is 15 residues long. Losses at the gene ends were 5 bases for V and 6 bases for J; bases not matched to a gene: 10. This entry is derived from a study of OX40 agonist ivuxolimab in advanced cancers. About the study: Prior anti-PD-1, anti-PD-L1 or anti-CTLA-4 therapy did not bar entry, and approximately 40% had some. The study's findings and limits: CD8+ T cells averaged more expanded clones than CD4+.

The sequenced sample was CD4+ or CD8+ T cells sorted from blood, obtained in a trial of the OX40 agonist ivuxolimab. The chain links TRBV13 to TRBJ2-7; 10 positions match TRBD1. The origin of this receptor is an adult with an advanced solid tumor such as melanoma, head and neck, liver or kidney cancer. CDR3 loop: CASSITGTGVREQYF. CDR3 in DNA: TGTGCCAGCAGCATAACCGGGACAGGGGTTCGCGAGCAGTACTTC.